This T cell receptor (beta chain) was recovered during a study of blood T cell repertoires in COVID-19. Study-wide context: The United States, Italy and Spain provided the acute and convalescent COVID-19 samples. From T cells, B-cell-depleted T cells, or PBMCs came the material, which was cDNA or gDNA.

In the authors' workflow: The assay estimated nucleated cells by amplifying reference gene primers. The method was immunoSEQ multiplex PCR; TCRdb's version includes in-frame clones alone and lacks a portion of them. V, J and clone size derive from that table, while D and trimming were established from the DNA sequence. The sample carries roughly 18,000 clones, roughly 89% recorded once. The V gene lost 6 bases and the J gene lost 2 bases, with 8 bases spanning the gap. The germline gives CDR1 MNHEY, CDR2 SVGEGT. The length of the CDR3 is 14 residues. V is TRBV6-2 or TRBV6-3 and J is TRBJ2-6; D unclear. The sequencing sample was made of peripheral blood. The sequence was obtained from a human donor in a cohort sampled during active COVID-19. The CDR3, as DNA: TGTGCCAGCAGCACCTATACTGGGGCCAACGTCCTGACTTTC. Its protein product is CASSTYTGANVLTF.